This note documents a single TCR beta chain sequence. Its target is unknown. Looked up from germline, CDR1 is SGDLS and CDR2 is YYNGEE. The CDR3 is 13 residues long. Deletions cut 1 base from V and 5 bases from J, with 9 bases between. Only in-frame clones appear in the TCRdb table, and some are missing; sequencing was by immunoSEQ multiplex PCR. The data show 260,000 or so clones, around 87% seen once. This sample stems from a study of cytomegalovirus exposure and HLA in healthy donors. Study details: Both the approximately 130 validation repertoires and the approximately 700 first-cohort repertoires used the same platform, as reported by a later analysis.

Points from the study as a whole: Investigators reported more than 150 TCR beta chains as tied to cytomegalovirus.

The chain carries TRBV9 and TRBJ2-5; D remains ambiguous. The clonotype originates from a man aged 18 to 30 in good health and CMV-seronegative. The sample consisted of PBMCs. CDR3 DNA sequence: TGTGCCAGCAGCGTACGGTTGGGCGAGACCCAGTACTTC. Translation gives CASSVRLGETQYF. Supplemented by reference TRBV9 and TRBJ2-5, the full variable domain reads DSGVTQTPKHLITATGQRVTLRCSPRSGDLSVYWYQQSLDQGLQFLIQYYNGEERAKGNILERFSAQQFPDLHSELNLSSLELGDSALYFCASSVRLGETQYFGPGTRLLVL.